This T cell receptor beta chain is drawn from a study of T cell responses to AZD1222 COVID-19 vaccine. Study-level results: There were repertoire samples only from the period after the peak T cell response. Just 5 to 7 people given AZD1222 tested seropositive at baseline.

CDR1 and CDR2 from the germline V gene are LNHDA and SQIVND (reference sequence). V dropped 1 base and J dropped 0; count of bases not matched to a gene: 5. This CDR3 is built from 17 residues. In regard to this clone: The antigen is not known.

Using immunoSEQ multiplex PCR, the repertoire was profiled, and TCRdb retains in-frame clones only, with some absent. The profile covers about 120,000 clones, with roughly 86% appearing a single time and approximately 4.8% taken by the ten largest. The chain combines TRBV19 with TRBJ2-3; 9 bases are shared with TRBD1. The source of this sequence is an adult in good health. The material sequenced was peripheral blood, taken on day 0 of AZD1222 vaccination. CDR3 coding DNA: TGTGCCAGTAGTATAGCCACAGGGGGCATCAGCACAGATACGCAGTATTTT. This gives the protein CASSIATGGISTDTQYF.